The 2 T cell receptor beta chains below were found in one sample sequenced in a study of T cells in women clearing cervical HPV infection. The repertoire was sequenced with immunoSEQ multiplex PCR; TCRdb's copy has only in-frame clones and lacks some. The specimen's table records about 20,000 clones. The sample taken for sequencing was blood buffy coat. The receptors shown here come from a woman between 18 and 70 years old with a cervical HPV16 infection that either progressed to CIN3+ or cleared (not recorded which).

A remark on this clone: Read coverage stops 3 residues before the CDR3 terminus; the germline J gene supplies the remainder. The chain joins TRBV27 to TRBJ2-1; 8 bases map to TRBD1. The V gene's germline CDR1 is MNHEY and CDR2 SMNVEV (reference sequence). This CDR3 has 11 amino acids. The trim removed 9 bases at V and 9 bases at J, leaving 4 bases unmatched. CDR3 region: CASRQGPEQFF. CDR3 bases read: TGTGCCAGTCGACAGGGGCCTGAG.

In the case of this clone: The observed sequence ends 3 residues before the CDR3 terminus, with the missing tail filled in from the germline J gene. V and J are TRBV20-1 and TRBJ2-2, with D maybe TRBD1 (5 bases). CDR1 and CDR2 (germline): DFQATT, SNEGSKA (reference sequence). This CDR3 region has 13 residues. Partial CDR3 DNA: TGCAGTGCTAGAGAAGACAGCCACGAAAAG. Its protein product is CSAREDSHEK. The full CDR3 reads CSAREDSHEKLFF.